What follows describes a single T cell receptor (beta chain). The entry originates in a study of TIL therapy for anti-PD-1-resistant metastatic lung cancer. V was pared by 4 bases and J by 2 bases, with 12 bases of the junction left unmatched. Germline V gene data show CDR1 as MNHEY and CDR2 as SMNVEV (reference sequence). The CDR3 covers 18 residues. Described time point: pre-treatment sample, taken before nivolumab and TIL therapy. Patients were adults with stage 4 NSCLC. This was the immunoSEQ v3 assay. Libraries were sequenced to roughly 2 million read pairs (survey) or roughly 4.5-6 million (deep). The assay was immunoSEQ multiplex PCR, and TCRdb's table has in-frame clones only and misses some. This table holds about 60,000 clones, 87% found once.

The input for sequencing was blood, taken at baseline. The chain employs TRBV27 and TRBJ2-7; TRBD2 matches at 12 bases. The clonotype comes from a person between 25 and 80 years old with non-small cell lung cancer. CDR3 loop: CASSSRGTSGRITYEQYF. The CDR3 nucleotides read TGTGCCAGCAGTTCCCGGGGGACTAGCGGGCGAATTACCTACGAGCAGTACTTC.